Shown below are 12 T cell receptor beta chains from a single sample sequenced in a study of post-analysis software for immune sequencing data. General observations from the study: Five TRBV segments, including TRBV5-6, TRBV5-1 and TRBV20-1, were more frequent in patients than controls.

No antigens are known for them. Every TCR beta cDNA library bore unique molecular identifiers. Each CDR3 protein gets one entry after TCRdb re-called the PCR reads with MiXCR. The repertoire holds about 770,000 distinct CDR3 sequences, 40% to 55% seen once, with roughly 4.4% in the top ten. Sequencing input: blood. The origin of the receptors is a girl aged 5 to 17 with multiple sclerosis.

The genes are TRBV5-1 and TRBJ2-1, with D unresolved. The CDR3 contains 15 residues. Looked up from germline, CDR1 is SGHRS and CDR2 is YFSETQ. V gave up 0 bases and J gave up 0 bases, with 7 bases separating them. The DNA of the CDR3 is TGCGCCAGCAGCTTGGACGGGTGCTCCTACAATGAGCAGTTCTTC. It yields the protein CASSLDGCSYNEQFF.

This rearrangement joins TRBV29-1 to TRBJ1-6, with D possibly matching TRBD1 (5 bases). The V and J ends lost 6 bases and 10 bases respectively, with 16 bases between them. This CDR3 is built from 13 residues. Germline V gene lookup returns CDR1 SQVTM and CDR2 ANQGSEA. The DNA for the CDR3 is TGCAGCGTGGGGGAGAGGGTGAACTCACCCCTCCACTTT. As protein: CSVGERVNSPLHF. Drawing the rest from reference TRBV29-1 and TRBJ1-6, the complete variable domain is SAVISQKPSRDICQRGTSLTIQCQVDSQVTMMFWYRQQPGQSLTLIATANQGSEATYESGFVIDKFPISRPNLTFSTLTVSNMSPEDSSIYLCSVGERVNSPLHFGNGTRLTVT.

CDR3 residues: CASSSAGTGRYEQYF. DNA for the CDR3: TGTGCCAGCAGTTCCGCCGGGACAGGGAGGTACGAGCAGTACTTC. The chain joins TRBV6-2 or TRBV6-3 to TRBJ2-7; 9 bases line up with TRBD1. The CDR3 has 15 amino acids. V shed 4 bases, J shed 4 bases, and the junction held 8 bases outside the gene matches. Germline lookup yields CDR1 MNHEY and CDR2 SVGEGT.

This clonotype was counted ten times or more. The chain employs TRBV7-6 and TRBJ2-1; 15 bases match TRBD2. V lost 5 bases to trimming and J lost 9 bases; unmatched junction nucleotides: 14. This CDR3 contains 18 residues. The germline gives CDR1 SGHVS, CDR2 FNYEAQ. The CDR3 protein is CASSPRTSGRAGYGEQFF. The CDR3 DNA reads TGTGCCAGCAGCCCGCGGACTAGCGGGAGGGCTGGTTATGGTGAGCAGTTCTTC.

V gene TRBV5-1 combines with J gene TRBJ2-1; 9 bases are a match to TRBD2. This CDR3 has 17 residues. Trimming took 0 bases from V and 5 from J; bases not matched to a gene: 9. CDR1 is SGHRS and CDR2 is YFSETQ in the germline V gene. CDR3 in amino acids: CASSLASTSGPNNEQFF. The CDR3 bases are TGCGCCAGCAGCTTGGCCAGCACTAGCGGGCCTAACAATGAGCAGTTCTTC.

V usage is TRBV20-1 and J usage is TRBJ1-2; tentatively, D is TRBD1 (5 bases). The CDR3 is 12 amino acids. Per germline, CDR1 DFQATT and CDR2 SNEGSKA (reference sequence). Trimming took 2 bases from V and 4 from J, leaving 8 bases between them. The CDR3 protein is CSARQGLYGYTF. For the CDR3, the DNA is TGCAGTGCTAGACAGGGACTCTATGGCTACACCTTC.

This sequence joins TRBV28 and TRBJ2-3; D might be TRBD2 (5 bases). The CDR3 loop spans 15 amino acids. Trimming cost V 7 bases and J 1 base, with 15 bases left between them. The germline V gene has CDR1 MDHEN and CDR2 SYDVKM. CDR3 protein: CASTFGLAGTDTQYF. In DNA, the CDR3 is TGTGCCAGCACCTTTGGTCTAGCTGGCACAGATACGCAGTATTTT.

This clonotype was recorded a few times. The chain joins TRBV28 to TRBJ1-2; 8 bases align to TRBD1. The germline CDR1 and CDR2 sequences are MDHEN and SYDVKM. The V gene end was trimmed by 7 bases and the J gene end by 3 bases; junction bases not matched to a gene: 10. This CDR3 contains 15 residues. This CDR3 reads CASTSPWTGHYGYTF. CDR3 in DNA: TGTGCCAGCACCAGTCCTTGGACAGGGCACTATGGCTACACCTTC.

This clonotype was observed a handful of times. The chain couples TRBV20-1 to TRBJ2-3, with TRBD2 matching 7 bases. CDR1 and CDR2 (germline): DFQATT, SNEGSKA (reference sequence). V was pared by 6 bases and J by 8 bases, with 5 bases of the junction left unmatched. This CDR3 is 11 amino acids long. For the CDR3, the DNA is TGCAGTGCCCACCGCGGGGGTACGCAGTATTTT. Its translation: CSAHRGGTQYF.

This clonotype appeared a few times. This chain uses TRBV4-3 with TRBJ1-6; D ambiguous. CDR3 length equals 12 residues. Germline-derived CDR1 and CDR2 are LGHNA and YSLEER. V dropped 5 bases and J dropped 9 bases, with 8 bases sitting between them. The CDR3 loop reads CASSEDGSPLHF. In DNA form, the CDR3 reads TGCGCCAGCAGCGAGGATGGTTCACCCCTCCACTTT.

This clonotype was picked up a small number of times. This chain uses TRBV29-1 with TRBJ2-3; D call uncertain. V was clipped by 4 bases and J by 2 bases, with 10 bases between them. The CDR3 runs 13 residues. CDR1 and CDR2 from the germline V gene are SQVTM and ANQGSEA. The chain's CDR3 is CSVAYVATDTQYF. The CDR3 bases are TGCAGCGTTGCGTATGTAGCCACAGATACGCAGTATTTT.

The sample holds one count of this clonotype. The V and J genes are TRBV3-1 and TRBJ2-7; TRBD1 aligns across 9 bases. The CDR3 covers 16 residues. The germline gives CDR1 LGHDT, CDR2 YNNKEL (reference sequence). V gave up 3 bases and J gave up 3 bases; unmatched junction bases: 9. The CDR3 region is CASSQYSGTGFYEQYF. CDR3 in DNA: TGTGCCAGCAGCCAGTACTCGGGGACAGGGTTCTACGAGCAGTACTTC.